The 26 T cell receptor beta chains below come from one sample, sequenced in a study of T-cell memory formation after mild COVID-19. TCRdb independently ran MiXCR on the 5' RACE reads; one entry per CDR3 protein. Of hundreds of thousands of distinct CDR3 sequences listed, 20% are singletons. Sample: PBMCs or a T cell subset sorted from them (not recorded which). These receptors originate from an adult woman who had mild COVID-19 (a few samples of this study predate the infection). Cell type and time point are not known.

In this sample, this clonotype turned up a few times. Written as DNA, the CDR3 is TGTGCCAGTAGGAATCATCCCCCCGCGACTAGCGGGACGAATGAGCAGTTCTTC. Its protein product is CASRNHPPATSGTNEQFF. The V gene is TRBV19, the J gene TRBJ2-1, with 11 bases lining up with TRBD2. V was clipped by 6 bases and J by 7 bases; unmatched bases: 17. This CDR3 contains 18 residues. The germline V gene has CDR1 LNHDA and CDR2 SQIVND (reference sequence).

This clonotype was found a few times. The rearrangement joins TRBV7-9 to TRBJ2-3, with D unresolved. The germline V gene encodes CDR1 SEHNR and CDR2 FQNEAQ (reference sequence). V shed 5 bases and J shed 2 bases, with 17 bases lying between them. The length of the CDR3 is 16 residues. The CDR3 DNA reads TGTGCCAGCAGCCCCCCCCGGATTCTACCCACAGATACGCAGTATTTT. Its protein product is CASSPPRILPTDTQYF.

This clonotype was recorded a few times. The chain links TRBV3-1 to TRBJ1-2; no definite D call. The CDR3 length is 17 residues. Trimming cost V 0 bases and J 6 bases, with 20 bases left between them. Per germline, CDR1 LGHDT and CDR2 YNNKEL (reference sequence). CDR3 in amino acids: CASSQEGEGILWNGYTF. CDR3 bases: TGTGCCAGCAGCCAAGAAGGCGAAGGAATTTTGTGGAATGGCTACACCTTC. The variable domain in full, with the rest retrieved from reference TRBV3-1 and TRBJ1-2, is DTAVSQTPKYLVTQMGNDKSIKCEQNLGHDTMYWYKQDSKKFLKIMFSYNNKELIINETVPNRFSPKSPDKAHLNLHINSLELGDSAVYFCASSQEGEGILWNGYTFGSGTRLTVV.

This clonotype was picked up many times. The V gene is TRBV15, the J gene TRBJ2-7, with 11 bases aligning to TRBD1. The J segment lost 0 bases and the V segment lost 1 base, leaving 2 bases of the junction unmatched. The CDR3 has 16 residues. Germline V gene sequence: CDR1 LNHNV, CDR2 YYDKDF (reference sequence). DNA of the CDR3: TGTGCCACCAGCAGAGGGACAGGGGGCGCCTCCTACGAGCAGTACTTC. It encodes CATSRGTGGASYEQYF. Full variable domain (rest looked up from reference TRBV15 and TRBJ2-7): DAMVIQNPRYQVTQFGKPVTLSCSQTLNHNVMYWYQQKSSQAPKLLFHYYDKDFNNEADTPDNFQSRRPNTSFCFLDIRSPGLGDTAMYLCATSRGTGGASYEQYFGPGTRLTVT.

The rearrangement joins TRBV18 to TRBJ2-7, with D perhaps TRBD1 (5 bases). Germline loops: CDR1 KGHSH, CDR2 LQKENI. The CDR3 spans 15 residues. Trimming stripped 0 bases from V and 2 bases from J, with 11 bases between. The chain's CDR3 is CASSPPDTGTYEQYF. The DNA of the CDR3 is TGTGCCAGCTCACCACCGGACACTGGAACCTACGAGCAGTACTTC.

This clonotype was counted a few times. This rearrangement joins TRBV18 to TRBJ1-3; D is undetermined. V was pared by 2 bases and J by 0 bases, with 5 bases between. The V gene's germline CDR1 is KGHSH and CDR2 LQKENI. The CDR3 covers 14 residues. The CDR3 protein is CASSPTNSGNTIYF. In DNA, the CDR3 is TGTGCCAGCTCACCAACGAACTCTGGAAACACCATATATTTT.

J is TRBJ2-1 and V is TRBV11-2; maybe TRBD2 (6 bases). Germline loops: CDR1 SGHAT, CDR2 FQNNGV. Deletions cut 4 bases from V and 9 bases from J, with 16 bases between. The CDR3 has 14 amino acids. The CDR3 bases are TGTGCCAGCAGCTCCCCCCGTGGACTACGTGAGCAGTTCTTC. It is translated as CASSSPRGLREQFF.

The CDR3 loop is CATSPGKGGEETQYF. The CDR3 bases are TGTGCCACCAGTCCTGGGAAGGGGGGCGAGGAGACCCAGTACTTC. This rearrangement joins TRBV24-1 to TRBJ2-5; D is possibly TRBD1 or TRBD2 (6 bases each). V dropped 6 bases and J dropped 5 bases, with 18 bases sitting between them. The CDR3 length is 15 residues. Germline V gives CDR1 KGHDR, CDR2 SFDVKD.

V and J are TRBV3-1 and TRBJ2-7, with unresolved D. There are 13 residues in the CDR3. Looked up from germline, CDR1 is LGHDT and CDR2 is YNNKEL (reference sequence). The germline V and J ends were trimmed by 1 base and 3 bases, with 7 bases remaining between them. CDR3 amino acids: CASSQGPYYEQYF. CDR3 DNA sequence: TGTGCCAGCAGCCAAGGGCCCTACTACGAGCAGTACTTC.

In its sample, this clonotype was seen a few times. V gene TRBV10-3 combines with J gene TRBJ2-1; 13 positions agree with TRBD2. Looked up from germline, CDR1 is ENHRY and CDR2 is SYGVKD. V lost 7 bases, J lost 2 bases, and 8 bases stayed unmatched. The CDR3 contains 17 residues. The CDR3 nucleotides read TGTGCCATCACTAGGGGGGGACTAGCGGGGACCTACAATGAGCAGTTCTTC. It specifies CAITRGGLAGTYNEQFF.

This clonotype was seen once. Here the CDR3 reads CASSAAPGDTQYF. The CDR3 region has the DNA TGTGCCAGCAGCGCCGCCCCGGGAGATACGCAGTATTTT. This sequence joins TRBV4-2 and TRBJ2-3; D ambiguous. There are 13 residues in the CDR3. Trimming pared 5 bases from V and 5 bases from J, leaving 11 bases between. In germline, CDR1 is LGHNA, CDR2 YNFKEQ.

This clonotype appeared a few times. The chain couples TRBV12-3 or TRBV12-4 to TRBJ2-6, with 7 bases fitting TRBD1. V lost 5 bases and J lost 0; bases outside the gene matches: 1. The CDR3 is 15 residues long. The CDR3 reads CASSRDSSGANVLTF. The CDR3 coding sequence is TGTGCCAGCAGTCGGGACAGCTCTGGGGCCAACGTCCTGACTTTC.

This clonotype has only a few counts. J is TRBJ2-1 and V is TRBV7-9; 7 nucleotides agree with TRBD2. The CDR3 runs 12 residues. The germline gives CDR1 SEHNR, CDR2 FQNEAQ (reference sequence). V was clipped by 8 bases and J by 4 bases; unmatched bases: 2. In nucleotides, the CDR3 is TGTGCCAGCGGGAGGGAATACAATGAGCAGTTCTTC. Amino acid sequence: CASGREYNEQFF.

This clonotype has more than one count but fewer than ten. This rearrangement joins TRBV24-1 to TRBJ2-1; either TRBD1 or TRBD2 may supply D (5 bases each). CDR1 KGHDR and CDR2 SFDVKD come from the germline V gene. V lost 5 bases to trimming and J lost 4 bases, with 11 bases between them. The CDR3 sequence is 14 residues long. The CDR3 protein is CATSGGTEYNEQFF. As DNA, the CDR3 is TGTGCCACCAGTGGAGGGACCGAATACAATGAGCAGTTCTTC.

This clonotype has just a few counts. The chain combines TRBV2 with TRBJ2-4; D call uncertain. The germline V gene has CDR1 SNHLY and CDR2 FYNNEI. Trimming removed 8 bases at V and 0 bases at J, with 11 bases between. This CDR3 spans 14 amino acids. CDR3 sequence reads: CASGETLAKNIQYF. CDR3 coding DNA: TGTGCCAGCGGAGAGACTCTAGCCAAAAACATTCAGTACTTC.

This clonotype has just a few counts. V and J are TRBV18 and TRBJ2-6; a weak D match, TRBD1 (6 bases). Germline V gene data show CDR1 as KGHSH and CDR2 as LQKENI. V lost 5 bases to trimming and J lost 2 bases, with 13 bases between them. This CDR3 has 16 amino acids. The CDR3 here is CASSTIRQAGANVLTF. In DNA, the CDR3 is TGTGCCAGCTCAACTATACGACAGGCTGGGGCCAACGTCCTGACTTTC.

The chain uses TRBV15 and TRBJ2-7, with TRBD1 matching 10 bases. With V trimmed by 0 bases and J by 6 bases, 5 bases remained unmatched. CDR3 size: 15 residues. CDR1 LNHNV and CDR2 YYDKDF come from the germline V gene (reference sequence). The CDR3 DNA is TGTGCCACCAGCAGAGATCAGGGGACAGGGGTCGAGCAGTACTTC. Encoded protein: CATSRDQGTGVEQYF. Full variable domain (remainder filled in from reference TRBV15 and TRBJ2-7): DAMVIQNPRYQVTQFGKPVTLSCSQTLNHNVMYWYQQKSSQAPKLLFHYYDKDFNNEADTPDNFQSRRPNTSFCFLDIRSPGLGDTAMYLCATSRDQGTGVEQYFGPGTRLTVT.

The V and J genes are TRBV7-8 and TRBJ2-3; D remains ambiguous. Germline V gene data show CDR1 as SGHVS and CDR2 as FQNEAQ. The CDR3 has 14 amino acids. V was pared by 0 bases and J by 2 bases, with 6 bases between. As DNA, the CDR3 is TGTGCCAGCAGCTTAGCCGAGGTCACAGATACGCAGTATTTT. Its protein product is CASSLAEVTDTQYF.

This clonotype was observed a few times. The chain uses TRBV9 and TRBJ2-1; 8 bases fit TRBD2. V lost 0 bases to trimming and J lost 2 bases; unmatched junction nucleotides: 4. CDR1 is SGDLS and CDR2 is YYNGEE in the germline V gene. The CDR3 length is 16 residues. CDR3 in amino acids: CASSVAAGGTYNEQFF. CDR3 bases: TGTGCCAGCAGCGTAGCTGCGGGGGGAACCTACAATGAGCAGTTCTTC. The whole variable domain, filled in from reference TRBV9 and TRBJ2-1, reads DSGVTQTPKHLITATGQRVTLRCSPRSGDLSVYWYQQSLDQGLQFLIQYYNGEERAKGNILERFSAQQFPDLHSELNLSSLELGDSALYFCASSVAAGGTYNEQFFGPGTRLTVL.

This clonotype is a singleton in its sample. The chain recombines TRBV6-1 with TRBJ2-5, with 9 bases matching TRBD2. Germline-derived CDR1 and CDR2 are MNHNS and SASEGT. The CDR3 consists of 15 residues. V shed 0 bases and J 9 bases; nucleotides not matched to a gene: 8. CDR3 in amino acids: CASSEARLAVTAQYF. For the CDR3, the DNA is TGTGCCAGCAGTGAAGCGCGACTAGCGGTAACGGCCCAGTACTTC.

This chain uses TRBV30 with TRBJ2-2; no clear D. The CDR3 loop spans 13 amino acids. Trimming took 7 bases from V and 0 from J, leaving 9 bases between them. The germline CDR1 and CDR2 sequences are GTSNPN and SVGIG (reference sequence). In DNA, the CDR3 is TGTGCCTCAACCAGGTCGAACACCGGGGAGCTGTTTTTT. It translates to CASTRSNTGELFF.

This clonotype was counted many times. This rearrangement joins TRBV3-1 to TRBJ2-4, with D hard to call. There are 12 residues in the CDR3. V lost 0 bases and J lost 9, with 6 bases in between. From germline, CDR1 is LGHDT and CDR2 YNNKEL (reference sequence). The CDR3 sequence: CASSQDIGIQYF. Here the CDR3 DNA reads TGTGCCAGCAGCCAAGATATAGGCATTCAGTACTTC.

This chain connects TRBV5-5 to TRBJ1-1; TRBD1 matches 11 bases. The V gene end was trimmed by 4 bases and the J gene end by 0 bases; junction bases not matched to a gene: 5. This CDR3 comprises 16 residues. In germline, CDR1 is SGHKS, CDR2 YYEKEE (reference sequence). The CDR3 nucleotides are TGTGCCAGCAGCGTCGGGACAGGGGGGATGAACACTGAAGCTTTCTTT. Encoded protein: CASSVGTGGMNTEAFF.

V is TRBV29-1 and J is TRBJ2-3, with D tentatively TRBD1 (6 bases). This CDR3 has 12 amino acids. Between the trimmed V and J ends, which lost 3 bases and 8 bases, there was a span of 12 bases. Germline CDR1 reads SQVTM; CDR2 reads ANQGSEA. CDR3 DNA: TGCAGCGTTGACCCAGGGGCGTTTACGCAGTATTTT. It is translated as CSVDPGAFTQYF.

The V and J genes are TRBV5-1 and TRBJ1-1; possible D gene TRBD1, 6 bases. Germline values: CDR1 SGHRS, CDR2 YFSETQ. V lost 4 bases and J lost 4, with 23 bases in between. CDR3 length: 17 amino acids. CDR3 sequence: CASSPVQGKTDATEAFF. The CDR3 DNA reads TGCGCCAGCAGCCCAGTACAGGGAAAGACGGATGCCACTGAAGCTTTCTTT.

J is TRBJ1-2 and V is TRBV12-3 or TRBV12-4, with D unresolved. The V and J ends lost 7 bases and 1 base respectively, with 4 bases between them. This CDR3 contains 11 residues. The CDR3 loop reads CASTNNYGYTF. As DNA, the CDR3 is TGTGCCAGCACCAATAACTATGGCTACACCTTC.